The 28 T cell receptor beta chains below all came from one sample that was sequenced in a study of monozygotic twins with inflammatory bowel disease. TCRdb reprocessed the 5' RACE reads, keeping one entry per CDR3 protein, no DNA. The table counts around 450,000 distinct CDR3 sequences; 2% to 2.5% lies in the top ten. The material sequenced was blood. These receptors all stem from a human donor with ulcerative colitis or Crohn's disease, or a healthy co-twin of an affected twin (not recorded which).

The chain is built from TRBV4-2 and TRBJ2-2; TCRdb's D gene call, TRBD1, goes unchecked for lack of DNA. This CDR3 comprises 15 residues. Germline V gene sequence: CDR1 LGHNA, CDR2 YNFKEQ. The CDR3 spells CASSPTGGSTGELFF.

V usage is TRBV5-1 and J usage is TRBJ1-3. Germline V gives CDR1 SGHRS, CDR2 YFSETQ. The CDR3 is made up of 15 amino acids. The CDR3 sequence: CASSLGDVLANTIYF.

The chain links TRBV6-5 to TRBJ2-1; TCRdb names TRBD1, which stays unverified in the absence of DNA. CDR1 MNHEY and CDR2 SVGAGI come from the germline V gene. The length of the CDR3 is 16 residues. The CDR3 sequence is CASSYRGPSSYNEQFF.

J is TRBJ2-5 and V is TRBV7-2; TCRdb calls TRBD1, which cannot be checked without DNA. This CDR3 is 15 amino acids long. Germline V gene lookup returns CDR1 SGHTA and CDR2 FQGNSA. CDR3: CASSLSRGGRETQYF. The complete variable domain, with remaining parts taken from reference TRBV7-2 and TRBJ2-5, reads GAGVSQSPSNKVTEKGKDVELRCDPISGHTALYWYRQSLGQGLEFLIYFQGNSAPDKSGLPSDRFSAERTGGSVSTLTIQRTQQEDSAVYLCASSLSRGGRETQYFGPGTRLLVL.

The V gene is TRBV5-1, the J gene TRBJ1-1; checking the TCRdb D call of TRBD1 is not possible without DNA. The CDR3 covers 13 residues. Germline CDR1 and CDR2: SGHRS and YFSETQ. The CDR3 sequence: CASGQGAKTEAFF.

J is TRBJ2-1 and V is TRBV18; TCRdb proposes TRBD2, but this gene call is untestable without DNA. The CDR3 contains 16 residues. Germline-derived CDR1 and CDR2 are KGHSH and LQKENI. The CDR3 sequence: CASKAPSSGPSNEQFF.

The V call is TRBV6-1, the J call TRBJ1-6; as DNA is missing, the TRBD1 call by TCRdb cannot be tested. Germline lookup yields CDR1 MNHNS and CDR2 SASEGT. The CDR3 sequence is 15 residues long. The CDR3 spells CASSEEGARGSPLHF.

The chain employs TRBV7-2 and TRBJ1-1; checking the TCRdb D call of TRBD1 is not possible without DNA. This CDR3 is built from 13 residues. CDR1 is SGHTA and CDR2 is FQGNSA in the germline V gene. The CDR3 sequence: CASSATPITEAFF. Full variable domain (missing parts from reference TRBV7-2 and TRBJ1-1): GAGVSQSPSNKVTEKGKDVELRCDPISGHTALYWYRQSLGQGLEFLIYFQGNSAPDKSGLPSDRFSAERTGGSVSTLTIQRTQQEDSAVYLCASSATPITEAFFGQGTRLTVV.

The chain is built from TRBV20-1 and TRBJ2-5. The V gene's germline CDR1 is DFQATT and CDR2 SNEGSKA (reference sequence). This CDR3 contains 14 residues. The CDR3 loop reads CSARGNYGEETQYF.

The chain employs TRBV18 and TRBJ2-3; TCRdb returns TRBD1, unconfirmable since there is no DNA. From germline, CDR1 is KGHSH and CDR2 LQKENI. CDR3 size: 14 residues. The CDR3 is CASSRSGDTDTQYF. Full variable domain (missing parts from reference TRBV18 and TRBJ2-3): NAGVMQNPRHLVRRRGQEARLRCSPMKGHSHVYWYRQLPEEGLKFMVYLQKENIIDESGMPKERFSAEFPKEGPSILRIQQVVRGDSAAYFCASSRSGDTDTQYFGPGTRLTVL.

CDR3 amino acids: CASSYRDNTEAFF. This chain joins TRBV12-3 or TRBV12-4 and TRBJ1-1; TCRdb outputs TRBD1, but without DNA this stays unchecked. The CDR3 runs 13 residues.

The chain links TRBV4-3 to TRBJ2-7; TCRdb designates TRBD1, a call that cannot be tested without DNA. CDR1 is LGHNA and CDR2 is YSLEER in the germline V gene. The CDR3 runs 17 residues. CDR3 amino acids: CASSHHPGTRASYEQYF.

The chain combines TRBV7-9 with TRBJ2-2; TCRdb selects TRBD1, and the lack of DNA leaves this call unchecked. Germline V lookup: CDR1 SEHNR, CDR2 FQNEAQ (reference sequence). CDR3 size: 16 residues. CDR3 residues: CASSFLREGGPGELFF.

This chain connects TRBV12-3 or TRBV12-4 to TRBJ1-1. The CDR3 is 14 amino acids. This chain's CDR3 is CASSYNSMNTEAFF.

This chain connects TRBV20-1 to TRBJ2-7. Germline V gives CDR1 DFQATT, CDR2 SNEGSKA (reference sequence). The CDR3 covers 13 residues. The CDR3 here is CSARDPTAAEQYF.

CDR3 in amino acids: CASRAGATGYTGELFF. The chain joins TRBV12-3 or TRBV12-4 to TRBJ2-2; TCRdb's assignment of TRBD2 cannot be checked, as there is no DNA. This CDR3 spans 16 amino acids.

The chain carries TRBV3-1 and TRBJ2-3; TCRdb indicates TRBD2, and absent DNA this call remains unverified. CDR3 length: 18 residues. From germline, CDR1 is LGHDT and CDR2 YNNKEL (reference sequence). This CDR3 reads CASSLWTSGRNPADTQYF.

V and J are TRBV5-1 and TRBJ2-7. Looked up from germline, CDR1 is SGHRS and CDR2 is YFSETQ. The CDR3 is 13 amino acids. The CDR3 sequence: CASSFGESREQYF. The entire variable domain, with the rest obtained from reference TRBV5-1 and TRBJ2-7, is as follows: KAGVTQTPRYLIKTRGQQVTLSCSPISGHRSVSWYQQTPGQGLQFLFEYFSETQRNKGNFPGRFSGRQFSNSRSEMNVSTLELGDSALYLCASSFGESREQYFGPGTRLTVT.

The gene calls are TRBV30 and TRBJ1-2. Germline V gives CDR1 GTSNPN, CDR2 SVGIG (reference sequence). This CDR3 spans 14 amino acids. The CDR3 sequence: CAWSVQNSNYGYTF.

The chain recombines TRBV7-8 with TRBJ2-1. Germline V gene lookup returns CDR1 SGHVS and CDR2 FQNEAQ. The CDR3 is 14 residues long. This CDR3 is CASSPETVPTEQFF.

This chain's CDR3 is CASSLGTGAFTDTQYF. This rearrangement joins TRBV11-3 to TRBJ2-3; TCRdb calls TRBD1, which cannot be checked without DNA. The V gene's germline CDR1 is SGHNT and CDR2 YENEEA. The CDR3 length is 16 residues.

The V and J genes are TRBV24-1 and TRBJ2-3; TCRdb gives TRBD1 as the D gene, but with no DNA this cannot be confirmed. The CDR3 contains 17 residues. CDR1 KGHDR and CDR2 SFDVKD come from the germline V gene. The CDR3 sequence: CATSDSGTGVTTDTQYF.

The chain uses TRBV29-1 and TRBJ2-5; TCRdb names TRBD1, which stays unverified in the absence of DNA. CDR3 length: 13 residues. Germline assignment: CDR1 SQVTM and CDR2 ANQGSEA. The chain's CDR3 is CSVEGVIQETQYF.

The chain employs TRBV10-3 and TRBJ2-7; TCRdb's assignment of TRBD2 cannot be checked, as there is no DNA. Germline CDR1 is ENHRY and CDR2 is SYGVKD. The CDR3 totals 15 residues. The chain's CDR3 is CAIKYEAGLLYEQYF.

The chain joins TRBV14 to TRBJ2-5; TCRdb calls TRBD1, which cannot be checked without DNA. Germline assignment: CDR1 SGHDN and CDR2 FVKESK. The CDR3 has 14 amino acids. This chain's CDR3 is CASSPYRSQETQYF.

This chain joins TRBV20-1 and TRBJ1-1; TCRdb selects TRBD1, and the lack of DNA leaves this call unchecked. This CDR3 is built from 17 residues. The germline CDR1 and CDR2 sequences are DFQATT and SNEGSKA (reference sequence). The CDR3: CSARVQYTGAGSTEAFF.

This chain links TRBV5-1 with TRBJ2-2. The CDR3 is 15 residues long. Germline V CDR1 and CDR2: SGHRS, YFSETQ. The CDR3 loop is CASSMRVSNTGELFF.

The chain combines TRBV18 with TRBJ1-6. The V gene's germline CDR1 is KGHSH and CDR2 LQKENI. The length of the CDR3 is 12 residues. CDR3 protein: CASSNYNSSLHF. Full variable domain (missing parts from reference TRBV18 and TRBJ1-6): NAGVMQNPRHLVRRRGQEARLRCSPMKGHSHVYWYRQLPEEGLKFMVYLQKENIIDESGMPKERFSAEFPKEGPSILRIQQVVRGDSAAYFCASSNYNSSLHFGNGTRLTVT.